This TCR beta chain comes out of a study of tumor-infiltrating lymphocytes in primary liver carcinoma. For the study at large: The patients, men and women alike, were aged 30 to 69 years.

A primer in the constant region served to generate TCR beta cDNA from 450 to 650 ng of total RNA. Library construction for TCR beta comprised three nested multiplex PCR rounds performed with slightly modified ARM-PCR. TRBV1-TRBV30 forward primers paired with a C-beta reverse primer were used in the first two PCR rounds, which ran about 11 cycles each. Using its own MiXCR run on the multiplex PCR reads, TCRdb lists one record per CDR3 protein. The table includes about 74,000 distinct CDR3 sequences, roughly two thirds detected once. The table lists this clonotype with many counts. V was shortened by 0 bases and J by 0 bases, with 17 bases between the two germline ends. The germline V gene has CDR1 ENHRY and CDR2 SYGVKD. This CDR3 has 18 residues. Co-extraction yielded RNA and DNA from around 20-30 mg of unsorted bulk tissue. Resecting the tumor surgically was how the patients' primary liver carcinoma was treated.

Sequencing was done on a sample of liver tumor tissue from sampling region 4. Subset meaning: tumor region T4, right-lateral pole. This sequence originates from a man aged 35-49 years with primary liver carcinoma and hepatitis B virus infection. The chain links TRBV10-3 to TRBJ1-2, with D possibly matching TRBD1 (5 bases). In DNA form, the CDR3 reads TGTGCCATCAGTGAGTCCGGACACAGATCAGCTACTAACTATGGCTACACCTTC. It codes for CAISESGHRSATNYGYTF.